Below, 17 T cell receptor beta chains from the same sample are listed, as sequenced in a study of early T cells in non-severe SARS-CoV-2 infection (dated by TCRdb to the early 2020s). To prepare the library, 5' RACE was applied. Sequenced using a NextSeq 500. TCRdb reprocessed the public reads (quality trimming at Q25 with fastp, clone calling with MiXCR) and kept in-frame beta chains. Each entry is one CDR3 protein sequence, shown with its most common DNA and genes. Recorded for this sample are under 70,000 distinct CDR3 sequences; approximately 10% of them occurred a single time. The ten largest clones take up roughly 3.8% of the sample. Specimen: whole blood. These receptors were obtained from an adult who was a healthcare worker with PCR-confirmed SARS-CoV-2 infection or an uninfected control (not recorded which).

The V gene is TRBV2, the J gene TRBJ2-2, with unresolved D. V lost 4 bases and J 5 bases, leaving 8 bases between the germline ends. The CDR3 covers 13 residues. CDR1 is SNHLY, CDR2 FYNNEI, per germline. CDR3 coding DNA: TGTGCCAGCAGTGTGACCCTAACCGGGGAGCTGTTTTTT. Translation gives CASSVTLTGELFF.

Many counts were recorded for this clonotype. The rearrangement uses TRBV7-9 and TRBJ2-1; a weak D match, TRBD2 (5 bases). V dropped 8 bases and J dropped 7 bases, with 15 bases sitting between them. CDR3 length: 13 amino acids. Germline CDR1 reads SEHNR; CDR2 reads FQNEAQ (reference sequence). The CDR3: CASGDYHRNEQFF. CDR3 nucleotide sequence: TGTGCCAGCGGCGACTACCACCGGAATGAGCAGTTCTTC.

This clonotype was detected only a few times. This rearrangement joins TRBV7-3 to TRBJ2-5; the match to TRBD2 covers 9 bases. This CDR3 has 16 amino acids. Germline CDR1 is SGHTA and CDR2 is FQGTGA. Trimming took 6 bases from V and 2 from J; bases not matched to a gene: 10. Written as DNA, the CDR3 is TGTGCCAGCAGGGGCGGTCGGGGACTAGCTCAAGAGACCCAGTACTTC. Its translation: CASRGGRGLAQETQYF.

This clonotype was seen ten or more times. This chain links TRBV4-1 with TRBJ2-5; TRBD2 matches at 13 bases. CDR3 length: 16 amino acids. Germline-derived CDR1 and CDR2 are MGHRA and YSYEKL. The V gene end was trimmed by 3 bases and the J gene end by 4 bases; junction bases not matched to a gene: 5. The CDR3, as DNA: TGCGCCAGCAGCCACGCCGGACTAGCGGGAGTAGAGACCCAGTACTTC. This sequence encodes CASSHAGLAGVETQYF.

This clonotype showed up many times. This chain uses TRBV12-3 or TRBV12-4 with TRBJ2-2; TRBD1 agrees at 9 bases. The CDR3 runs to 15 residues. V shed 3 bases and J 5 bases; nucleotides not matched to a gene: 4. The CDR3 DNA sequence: TGTGCCAGCAGTTTGACAGGGGGTCCGACCGGGGAGCTGTTTTTT. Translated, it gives CASSLTGGPTGELFF.

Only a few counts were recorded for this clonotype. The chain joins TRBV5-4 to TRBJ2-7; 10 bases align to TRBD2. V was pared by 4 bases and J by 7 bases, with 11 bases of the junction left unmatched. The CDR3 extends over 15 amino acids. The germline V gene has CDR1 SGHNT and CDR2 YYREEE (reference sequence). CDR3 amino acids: CASSLTGISGREQYF. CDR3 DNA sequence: TGTGCCAGCAGCCTTACCGGGATTAGCGGGAGGGAGCAGTACTTC.

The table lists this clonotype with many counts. The CDR3 loop reads CSARISGGWADTQYF. CDR3 DNA sequence: TGCAGTGCTAGGATTAGCGGGGGGTGGGCAGATACGCAGTATTTT. V and J are TRBV20-1 and TRBJ2-3, with 10 nucleotides matching TRBD2. The CDR3 runs to 15 residues. V lost 3 bases and J lost 4; bases outside the gene matches: 7. Germline assignment: CDR1 DFQATT and CDR2 SNEGSKA (reference sequence).

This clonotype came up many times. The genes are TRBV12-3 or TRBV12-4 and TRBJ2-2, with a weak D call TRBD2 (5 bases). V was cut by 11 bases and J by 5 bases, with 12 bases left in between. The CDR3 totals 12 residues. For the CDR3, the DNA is TGTGCCCTCGGCCGGGGTACCGGGGAGCTGTTTTTT. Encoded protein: CALGRGTGELFF.

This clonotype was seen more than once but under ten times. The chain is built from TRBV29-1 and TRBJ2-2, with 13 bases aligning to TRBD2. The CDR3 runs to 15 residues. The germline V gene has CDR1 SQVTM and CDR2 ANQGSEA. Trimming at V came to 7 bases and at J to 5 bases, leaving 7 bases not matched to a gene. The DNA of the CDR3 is TGCAGCGCCGGACTAGCGGGAGTAGATACCGGGGAGCTGTTTTTT. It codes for CSAGLAGVDTGELFF.

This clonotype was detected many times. The CDR3 reads CASSPRLAGGRKPHEQYF. Written as DNA, the CDR3 is TGTGCCAGCAGCCCCCGTCTAGCGGGGGGCCGGAAGCCGCACGAGCAGTACTTC. The chain joins TRBV9 to TRBJ2-7; 11 nucleotides match TRBD2. The CDR3 extends over 18 amino acids. J lost 5 bases, V lost 4 bases, and 17 bases had no gene match. Germline CDR1 SGDLS, CDR2 YYNGEE.

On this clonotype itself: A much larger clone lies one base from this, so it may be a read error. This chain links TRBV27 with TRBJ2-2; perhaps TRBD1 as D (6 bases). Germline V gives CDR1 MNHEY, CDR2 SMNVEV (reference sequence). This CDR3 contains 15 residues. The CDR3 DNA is TGTGTCAGCAGGACCACAGGGTCCCACACCGGGGAGCTGTTTTTT. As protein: CVSRTTGSHTGELFF.

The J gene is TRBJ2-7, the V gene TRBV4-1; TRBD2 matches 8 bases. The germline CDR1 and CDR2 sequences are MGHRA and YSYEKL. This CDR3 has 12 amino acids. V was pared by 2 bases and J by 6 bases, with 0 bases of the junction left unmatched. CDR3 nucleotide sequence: TGCGCCAGCAGCCAAACTAGCGGCGAGCAGTACTTC. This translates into CASSQTSGEQYF.

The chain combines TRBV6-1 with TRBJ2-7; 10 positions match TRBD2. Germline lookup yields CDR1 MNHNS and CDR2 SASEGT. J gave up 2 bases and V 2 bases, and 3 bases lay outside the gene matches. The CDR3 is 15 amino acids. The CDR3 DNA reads TGTGCCAGCAGTGAATTTAGCGGGGGGACCTACGAGCAGTACTTC. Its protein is CASSEFSGGTYEQYF.

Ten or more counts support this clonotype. The chain's CDR3 is CASSQDWRETQYF. In DNA, the CDR3 is TGTGCCAGCAGCCAAGATTGGAGAGAGACCCAGTACTTC. The chain couples TRBV3-1 to TRBJ2-5, with D unresolved. CDR1 and CDR2 from the germline V gene are LGHDT and YNNKEL (reference sequence). The CDR3 is 13 residues long. Between the trimmed V and J ends, which lost 0 bases and 4 bases, there was a span of 6 bases.

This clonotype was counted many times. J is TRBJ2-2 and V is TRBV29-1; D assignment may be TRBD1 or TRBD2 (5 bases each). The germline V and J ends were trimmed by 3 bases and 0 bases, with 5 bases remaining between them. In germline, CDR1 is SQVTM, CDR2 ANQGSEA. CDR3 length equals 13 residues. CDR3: CSVEGPNTGELFF. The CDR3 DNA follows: TGCAGCGTTGAGGGACCGAACACCGGGGAGCTGTTTTTT.

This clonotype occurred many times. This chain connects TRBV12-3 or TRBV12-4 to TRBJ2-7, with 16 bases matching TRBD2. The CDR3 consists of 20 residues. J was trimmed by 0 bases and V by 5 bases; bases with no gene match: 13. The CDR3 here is CASSRRTGTSGRAVSYEQYF. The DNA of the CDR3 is TGTGCCAGCAGTCGACGTACCGGGACTAGCGGGAGGGCCGTCTCCTACGAGCAGTACTTC.

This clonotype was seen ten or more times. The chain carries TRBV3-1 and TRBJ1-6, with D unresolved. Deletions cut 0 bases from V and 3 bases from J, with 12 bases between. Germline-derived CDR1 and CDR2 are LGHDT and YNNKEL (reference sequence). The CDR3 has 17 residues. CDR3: CASSQDPRYYYNSPLHF. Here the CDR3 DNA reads TGTGCCAGCAGCCAAGATCCGAGGTACTACTATAATTCACCCCTCCACTTT.